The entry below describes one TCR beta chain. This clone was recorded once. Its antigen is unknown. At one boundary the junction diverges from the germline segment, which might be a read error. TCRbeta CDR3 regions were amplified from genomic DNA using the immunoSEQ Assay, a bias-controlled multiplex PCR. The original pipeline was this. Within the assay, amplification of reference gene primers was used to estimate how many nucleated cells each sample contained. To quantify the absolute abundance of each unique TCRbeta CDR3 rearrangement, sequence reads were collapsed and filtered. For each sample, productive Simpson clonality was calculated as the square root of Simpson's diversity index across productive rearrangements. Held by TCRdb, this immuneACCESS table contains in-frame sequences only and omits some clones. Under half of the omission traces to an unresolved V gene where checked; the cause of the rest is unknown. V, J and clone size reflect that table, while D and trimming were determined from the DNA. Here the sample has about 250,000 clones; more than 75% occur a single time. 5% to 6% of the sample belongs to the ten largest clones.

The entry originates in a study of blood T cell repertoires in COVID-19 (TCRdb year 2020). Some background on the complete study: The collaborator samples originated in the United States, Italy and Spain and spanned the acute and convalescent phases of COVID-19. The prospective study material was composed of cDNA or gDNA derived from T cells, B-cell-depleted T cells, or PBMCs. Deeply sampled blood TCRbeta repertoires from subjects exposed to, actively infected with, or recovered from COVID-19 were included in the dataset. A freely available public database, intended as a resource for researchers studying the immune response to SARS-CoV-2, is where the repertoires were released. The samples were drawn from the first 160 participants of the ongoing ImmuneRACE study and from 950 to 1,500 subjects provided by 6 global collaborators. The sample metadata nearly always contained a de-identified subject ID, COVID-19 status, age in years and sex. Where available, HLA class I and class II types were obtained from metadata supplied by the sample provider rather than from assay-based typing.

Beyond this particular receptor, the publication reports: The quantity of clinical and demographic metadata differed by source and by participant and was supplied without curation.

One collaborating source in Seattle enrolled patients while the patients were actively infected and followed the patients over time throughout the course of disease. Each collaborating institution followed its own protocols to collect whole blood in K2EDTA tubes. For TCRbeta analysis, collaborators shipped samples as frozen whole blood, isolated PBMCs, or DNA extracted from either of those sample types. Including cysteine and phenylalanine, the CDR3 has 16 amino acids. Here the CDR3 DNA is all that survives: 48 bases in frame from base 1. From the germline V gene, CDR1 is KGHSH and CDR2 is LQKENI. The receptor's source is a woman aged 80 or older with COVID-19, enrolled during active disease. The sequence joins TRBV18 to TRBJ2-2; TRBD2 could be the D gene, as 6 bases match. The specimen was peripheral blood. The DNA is TGTGCCAGCTCCCCACCGACTAGTCAAAACACCGGGGAGCTGTTTTTT. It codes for CASSPPTSQNTGELFF.